Presented here are 30 T cell receptor beta chains from one specimen sequenced in a study of response to subunit inactivated influenza vaccine. Each CDR3 protein is one row after TCRdb ran MiXCR on the RT-PCR reads. Of 750,000 to 850,000 distinct CDR3 sequences listed, roughly 18% are singletons. Sample: PBMCs from blood, taken around 5 days after vaccination. Every receptor here comes from a man aged 50 to 60 who received an inactivated influenza vaccine.

The V and J genes are TRBV20-1 and TRBJ1-5; a weak D match, TRBD1 (6 bases). Trimming took off 2 bases at V and 7 bases at J, with 24 bases between the two ends. The CDR3 is 17 residues long. Germline CDR1 DFQATT, CDR2 SNEGSKA (reference sequence). The DNA for the CDR3 is TGCAGTGCTAGAATACGTGGGGGCAAAATCTCTAGGCAGCCCCAGCATTTT. This translates into CSARIRGGKISRQPQHF.

This clonotype was detected only a few times. The chain combines TRBV4-3 with TRBJ2-1; 7 nucleotides agree with TRBD1. The germline V gene has CDR1 LGHNA and CDR2 YSLEER. This CDR3 region has 17 residues. The V and J ends lost 2 bases and 1 base, in that order; junction bases with no gene match: 8. The DNA of the CDR3 is TGCGCCAGCAGCCAATTGTTAGGCAGGGGGTCCTACAATGAGCAGTTCTTC. Encoded protein: CASSQLLGRGSYNEQFF.

This clonotype was counted a single time. The junction departs from the called germline gene at one end, perhaps through a read error. This chain connects TRBV4-3 to TRBJ2-7; TRBD1 agrees at 10 bases. Germline assignment: CDR1 LGHNA and CDR2 YSLEER. The CDR3 spans 14 residues. CDR3 coding DNA: TGCGCCGGCAGCCAAGGACAGGGGGGTTACGAGCAGTACTTC. Translated, it gives CAGSQGQGGYEQYF.

The chain joins TRBV7-9 to TRBJ2-1; the match to TRBD2 covers 9 bases. This CDR3 has 15 amino acids. Germline CDR1 is SEHNR and CDR2 is FQNEAQ (reference sequence). V gave up 3 bases and J gave up 5 bases; unmatched junction bases: 5. In DNA form, the CDR3 reads TGTGCCAGCAGCTTGCGGGAGGGACTAAACAATGAGCAGTTCTTC. Its protein is CASSLREGLNNEQFF.

This clonotype has ten or more counts. This chain links TRBV5-1 with TRBJ2-1; TRBD2 matches 8 bases. J was trimmed by 3 bases and V by 1 base; bases with no gene match: 12. The length of the CDR3 is 18 residues. Germline assignment: CDR1 SGHRS and CDR2 YFSETQ. In DNA form, the CDR3 reads TGCGCCAGCAGCTTGCGCGGTAGCGGGAACGTATTCTACAATGAGCAGTTCTTC. Encoded protein: CASSLRGSGNVFYNEQFF.

This clonotype has more than one count but fewer than ten. The chain couples TRBV11-2 to TRBJ2-1; 7 bases map to TRBD2. With V trimmed by 1 base and J by 2 bases, 8 bases remained unmatched. Looked up from germline, CDR1 is SGHAT and CDR2 is FQNNGV. This CDR3 has 17 residues. CDR3 DNA sequence: TGTGCCAGCAGCTTAGGAGCCACTGGGGGGGCCTACAATGAGCAGTTCTTC. Translated: CASSLGATGGAYNEQFF.

V and J are TRBV18 and TRBJ2-1, with 12 bases aligning to TRBD1. The germline CDR1 and CDR2 sequences are KGHSH and LQKENI. This CDR3 spans 16 amino acids. With 3 bases clipped from V and 7 bases from J, the junction kept 7 bases outside the gene matches. Written as DNA, the CDR3 is TGTGCCAGCTCACCTCCGGGACAGGGGGCTATGAATGAGCAGTTCTTC. Translated, it gives CASSPPGQGAMNEQFF.

This clonotype came up many times. This sequence joins TRBV29-1 and TRBJ1-2; TRBD1 might be the D (6 bases). This CDR3 region has 12 residues. Germline values: CDR1 SQVTM, CDR2 ANQGSEA. V was clipped by 3 bases and J by 8 bases, with 13 bases between them. The CDR3 DNA follows: TGCAGCGTTGAGCGGCCAGGGGAAGGCTACACCTTC. Amino acid sequence: CSVERPGEGYTF. Based on the CDR3 plus reference TRBV29-1 and TRBJ1-2, the full variable domain is SAVISQKPSRDICQRGTSLTIQCQVDSQVTMMFWYRQQPGQSLTLIATANQGSEATYESGFVIDKFPISRPNLTFSTLTVSNMSPEDSSIYLCSVERPGEGYTFGSGTRLTVV.

This clonotype showed up many times. J is TRBJ2-3 and V is TRBV20-1; D is perhaps TRBD1 (7 bases). Germline CDR1 DFQATT, CDR2 SNEGSKA (reference sequence). V lost 2 bases, J lost 5 bases, and 14 bases lay in between. This CDR3 comprises 14 residues. The CDR3 protein is CSARRTGGVDTQYF. The CDR3 bases are TGCAGTGCTAGAAGGACAGGCGGGGTAGATACGCAGTATTTT.

This clonotype was seen a few times. This chain links TRBV3-1 with TRBJ2-5; tentative D call: TRBD1 (7 bases). Germline CDR1 and CDR2: LGHDT and YNNKEL (reference sequence). The CDR3 covers 15 residues. V gave up 4 bases and J gave up 9 bases, with 21 bases separating them. CDR3 residues: CASSRRDSPRLAQYF. In nucleotides, the CDR3 is TGTGCCAGCAGCCGGAGGGACAGCCCAAGATTGGCCCAGTACTTC.

This clonotype has more than one count but fewer than ten. V is TRBV5-1 and J is TRBJ2-7; D may be TRBD2 (5 bases). CDR1 and CDR2 (germline): SGHRS, YFSETQ. V lost 6 bases and J 4 bases, leaving 14 bases between the germline ends. The CDR3 is 13 residues long. CDR3 bases: TGCGCCAGCACCCAAAGCGGTTCATACGAGCAGTACTTC. Protein: CASTQSGSYEQYF.

This clonotype was counted many times. J is TRBJ2-7 and V is TRBV21-1. TRBV21-1 is deemed a pseudogene. This CDR3 region has 16 residues. The CDR3 DNA reads as TGTGCCAGCAGCAAAATGCACAGCAGAAGGTCCTACGAGCAGTACTTC. Its protein is CASSKMHSRRSYEQYF.

This clonotype was detected only a few times. V usage is TRBV3-1 and J usage is TRBJ2-7, with no clear D. CDR1 is LGHDT, CDR2 YNNKEL, per germline (reference sequence). The CDR3 has 14 amino acids. Trimming removed 0 bases at V and 3 bases at J, with 9 bases between. CDR3 loop: CASSQDSRHYEQYF. The DNA of the CDR3 is TGTGCCAGCAGCCAAGATAGCAGACACTACGAGCAGTACTTC.

The V gene is TRBV5-1, the J gene TRBJ2-3; 12 nucleotides align to TRBD2. Germline CDR1 is SGHRS and CDR2 is YFSETQ. The CDR3 spans 15 residues. The trim removed 1 base at V and 4 bases at J, leaving 1 base unmatched. DNA of the CDR3: TGCGCCAGCAGCTTGTCTAGCGGGGGGGCAGATACGCAGTATTTT. It translates to CASSLSSGGADTQYF.

V usage is TRBV6-5 and J usage is TRBJ2-7; D perhaps matches TRBD1 (5 bases). The CDR3 loop spans 15 amino acids. Trimming left V 2 bases short and J 4 bases short, with 15 bases between. Germline loops: CDR1 MNHEY, CDR2 SVGAGI. This CDR3 reads CASSYGARRQYEQYF. The CDR3 nucleotides are TGTGCCAGCAGTTACGGGGCTAGGCGACAATACGAGCAGTACTTC.

The gene calls are TRBV28 and TRBJ2-7, with TRBD1 identical over 7 bases. This CDR3 is 12 amino acids long. Unmatched junction bases numbered 5, after V lost 7 bases and J lost 5 bases. CDR1 and CDR2 (germline): MDHEN, SYDVKM. DNA for the CDR3: TGTGCCAGCAAGACAGGGTTCGACGAGCAGTACTTC. Its protein is CASKTGFDEQYF.

This sequence joins TRBV10-3 and TRBJ1-2, with D possibly TRBD1 on 5 matching bases. This CDR3 has 14 amino acids. Germline V lookup: CDR1 ENHRY, CDR2 SYGVKD. V gave up 10 bases and J gave up 6 bases, with 21 bases separating them. The CDR3 DNA is TGTGCCACGACCTCCTTACGAGGGGAAGATGGCTACACCTTC. Encoded protein: CATTSLRGEDGYTF.

The rearrangement uses TRBV12-3 or TRBV12-4 and TRBJ2-4; 7 bases fit TRBD2. Trimming at V came to 1 base and at J to 3 bases, leaving 6 bases not matched to a gene. This CDR3 is built from 16 residues. The CDR3: CASSLGGASGKNIQYF. CDR3 in DNA: TGTGCCAGCAGTTTAGGAGGGGCTAGCGGCAAAAACATTCAGTACTTC.

V is TRBV27 and J is TRBJ1-5; unclear D gene. The V gene lost 3 bases and the J gene lost 10 bases, with 13 bases spanning the gap. Germline loops: CDR1 MNHEY, CDR2 SMNVEV (reference sequence). The CDR3 runs 13 residues. The CDR3 protein is CASSLRDTNPQHF. The CDR3 region has the DNA TGTGCCAGCAGTTTGAGGGATACGAATCCCCAGCATTTT.

A few counts support this clonotype. The chain joins TRBV7-9 to TRBJ2-3, with 9 bases lining up with TRBD2. The length of the CDR3 is 15 residues. After removal of 4 bases from V and 8 bases from J, the junction contained 10 bases not matched to a gene. Germline V CDR1 and CDR2: SEHNR, FQNEAQ (reference sequence). CDR3 nucleotide sequence: TGTGCCAGCAGCTATCTAGCGGGAAGTTTTGTTACGCAGTATTTT. Encoded protein: CASSYLAGSFVTQYF.

This sequence joins TRBV7-8 and TRBJ2-5; D is possibly TRBD2 (5 bases). CDR1 is SGHVS, CDR2 FQNEAQ, per germline. CDR3 length: 14 residues. The ends were cut back, 5 bases at V and 2 bases at J, with 12 bases in the middle. Here the CDR3 DNA reads TGTGCCAGCAGCGCCCGACGGGGACAAGAGACCCAGTACTTC. This codes for CASSARRGQETQYF.

V is TRBV4-3 and J is TRBJ1-1; the D is unclear. CDR1 is LGHNA, CDR2 YSLEER, per germline. The length of the CDR3 is 13 residues. With 0 bases removed from V and 4 bases from J, the gap between germline ends came to 6 bases. CDR3 protein: CASSQDSSTEAFF. The CDR3, as DNA: TGCGCCAGCAGCCAAGATTCGAGCACTGAAGCTTTCTTT.

The rearrangement uses TRBV7-9 and TRBJ2-1; TRBD1 or TRBD2 may be the D gene (5 bases each). This CDR3 has 16 residues. Trimming took 1 base from V and 6 from J, leaving 16 bases between them. In germline, CDR1 is SEHNR, CDR2 FQNEAQ (reference sequence). CDR3 loop: CASSLVRVGEINEQFF. In nucleotides, the CDR3 is TGTGCCAGCAGCTTAGTCAGGGTGGGGGAGATCAATGAGCAGTTCTTC.

In its sample, this clonotype was seen a few times. The CDR3 DNA is TGTGCCAGCAGCAAGACAGGGGCCAATGAGCAGTTCTTC. Its protein is CASSKTGANEQFF. The gene calls are TRBV5-4 and TRBJ2-1; TRBD1 matches 8 bases. Looked up from germline, CDR1 is SGHNT and CDR2 is YYREEE (reference sequence). With 4 bases clipped from V and 6 bases from J, the junction kept 3 bases outside the gene matches. This CDR3 is 13 amino acids long.

This sequence joins TRBV20-1 and TRBJ2-3; no firm D call. Between the trimmed V and J ends, which lost 5 bases and 0 bases, there was a span of 9 bases. The length of the CDR3 is 13 residues. The germline CDR1 and CDR2 sequences are DFQATT and SNEGSKA (reference sequence). CDR3 sequence (DNA): TGCAGTGCTCAAAAGACTAGCACAGATACGCAGTATTTT. Translated, it gives CSAQKTSTDTQYF.

This clonotype was found a few times. V and J are TRBV15 and TRBJ1-2; a possible D gene is TRBD1 (5 bases). This CDR3 is built from 15 residues. The germline V and J ends were trimmed by 0 bases and 4 bases, with 12 bases remaining between them. The germline gives CDR1 LNHNV, CDR2 YYDKDF (reference sequence). CDR3 amino acids: CATSRDYKGRYGYTF. The DNA for the CDR3 is TGTGCCACCAGCAGAGATTATAAGGGGCGCTATGGCTACACCTTC.

V and J are TRBV4-2 and TRBJ2-5, with 15 nucleotides matching TRBD2. The V and J ends lost 4 bases and 4 bases, in that order; junction bases with no gene match: 4. This CDR3 has 16 residues. Germline-derived CDR1 and CDR2 are LGHNA and YNFKEQ. CDR3 residues: CASSPSGLAGGETQYF. For the CDR3, the DNA is TGTGCCAGCAGCCCATCGGGACTAGCGGGAGGAGAGACCCAGTACTTC.

This clonotype has only a few counts. The chain is built from TRBV7-2 and TRBJ1-2; no reliable D call. This CDR3 is built from 13 residues. Germline values: CDR1 SGHTA, CDR2 FQGNSA. The ends were cut back, 3 bases at V and 7 bases at J, with 12 bases in the middle. The CDR3 bases are TGTGCCAGCAGCTTGTTAGGGTACGGTGGCTACACCTTC. Amino acid sequence: CASSLLGYGGYTF.

The sample holds many counts of this clonotype. The chain employs TRBV3-1 and TRBJ1-1; possible D gene TRBD1, 6 bases. Trimming shortened V by 4 bases and J by 1 base, and 10 bases separated the two germline ends. The CDR3 extends over 14 amino acids. CDR1 is LGHDT and CDR2 is YNNKEL in the germline V gene (reference sequence). Here the CDR3 DNA reads TGTGCCAGCAGCCCCACGACAGGGAACACTGAAGCTTTCTTT. Translating gives CASSPTTGNTEAFF.

Remarks on this clonotype: At one boundary the junction diverges from the germline segment, which might be a read error. The rearrangement uses TRBV5-3 and TRBJ2-3; no definite D call. TRBV5-3 is identified as an open reading frame with a role that is uncertain. CDR3 length: 16 residues. The CDR3 loop is CASSLVQAFSTDTQYF. CDR3 coding DNA: TGTGCCAGCAGCTTGGTTCAGGCTTTTAGCACAGATACGCAGTATTTT.